This TCR beta chain was identified during a study of identical twins. In TCRdb, the 5' RACE reads were re-called with MiXCR into one record per CDR3 protein. This table has under 300,000 distinct CDR3 sequences, under 8.5% appearing once. This clonotype has ten or more counts. Per the germline V gene, CDR1 is SGHAT and CDR2 is FQNNGV. Unmatched junction bases numbered 7, after V lost 3 bases and J lost 4 bases. The CDR3 runs 15 residues. These sequences were also reported in another study, on T cells expressing NK-cell markers. This second study notes: Sorted CD3+CD56+NKG2C+, CD3+CD56+NKG2C- and CD3+CD56-NKG2C+ T cells supplied TCR beta repertoires. Seven donors tested HCMV-seropositive and one tested seronegative among the eight sequenced. A few donors showed these clonotypes also leading the CD3+CD56-NKG2C+ fraction. Clarity on HCMV specificity was lacking for the expanded NKG2C+ T cell clones.

The source of this sequence is a woman aged 18 to 35 in good health. This chain joins TRBV11-2 and TRBJ2-5; 8 nucleotides match TRBD1. Sequencing was carried out using CD8+ T cells sorted from blood. The CDR3 sequence: CASSLDRVVRETQYF. The CDR3 DNA sequence: TGTGCCAGCAGCTTGGACAGGGTGGTTCGAGAGACCCAGTACTTC.